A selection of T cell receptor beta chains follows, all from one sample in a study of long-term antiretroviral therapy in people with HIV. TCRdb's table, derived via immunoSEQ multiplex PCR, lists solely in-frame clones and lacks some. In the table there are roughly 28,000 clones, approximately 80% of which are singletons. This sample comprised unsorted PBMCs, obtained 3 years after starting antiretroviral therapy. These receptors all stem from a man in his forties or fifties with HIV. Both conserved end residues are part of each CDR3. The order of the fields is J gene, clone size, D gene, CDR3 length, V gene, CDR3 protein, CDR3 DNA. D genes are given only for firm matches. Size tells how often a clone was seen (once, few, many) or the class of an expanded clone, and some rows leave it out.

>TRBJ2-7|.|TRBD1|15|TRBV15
CATSRVGTGNYEQYF
TGTGCCACCAGCAGAGTGGGGACAGGAAACTACGAGCAGTACTTC
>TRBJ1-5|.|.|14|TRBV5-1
CASSLEGNNQPQHF
TGCGCCAGCAGCTTGGAAGGCAACAATCAGCCCCAGCATTTT
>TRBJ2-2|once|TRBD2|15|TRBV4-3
CASSQIAGGPGELFF
TGCGCCAGCAGCCAGATAGCGGGAGGACCCGGGGAGCTGTTTTTT
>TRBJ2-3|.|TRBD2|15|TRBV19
CASSASSGATDTQYF
TGTGCCAGTAGTGCATCTAGCGGAGCCACAGATACGCAGTATTTT
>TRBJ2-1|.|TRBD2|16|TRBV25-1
CASTITGGSSYNEQFF
TGTGCCAGCACCATTACGGGGGGGAGCTCCTACAATGAGCAGTTCTTC
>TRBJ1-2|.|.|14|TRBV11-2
CASSLVQGPYGYTF
TGTGCCAGCAGCTTAGTACAGGGCCCCTATGGCTACACCTTC
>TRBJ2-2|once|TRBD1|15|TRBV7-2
CASSPGQANTGELFF
TGTGCCAGCAGTCCGGGACAGGCGAACACCGGGGAGCTGTTTTTT
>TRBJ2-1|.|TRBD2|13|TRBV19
CASTFSGYNEQFF
TGTGCCAGTACCTTTAGCGGGTACAATGAGCAGTTCTTC
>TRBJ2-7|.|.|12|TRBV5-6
CASSLFSYEQYF
TGTGCCAGCAGCTTATTTTCCTACGAGCAGTACTTC
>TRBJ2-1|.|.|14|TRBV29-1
CSVDSSDSYNEQFF
TGCAGCGTTGACTCTAGCGACTCCTACAATGAGCAGTTCTTC
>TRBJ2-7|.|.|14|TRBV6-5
CASSNTGPQVEQYF
TGTGCCAGCAGTAACACAGGTCCCCAAGTCGAGCAGTACTTC
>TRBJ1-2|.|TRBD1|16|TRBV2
CASSDGDRGTFYGYTF
TGTGCCAGCAGTGACGGGGACAGGGGCACCTTCTATGGCTACACCTTC
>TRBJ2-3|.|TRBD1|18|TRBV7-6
CASSLCLKQGPGADTQYF
TGTGCCAGCAGCTTATGTTTAAAACAGGGGCCAGGGGCAGATACGCAGTATTTT
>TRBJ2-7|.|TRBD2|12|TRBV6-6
CASASGPYEQYF
TGTGCATCGGCTAGCGGACCCTACGAGCAGTACTTC
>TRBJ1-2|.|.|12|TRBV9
CASSPGDYGYTF
TGTGCCAGCAGCCCAGGCGACTATGGCTACACCTTC
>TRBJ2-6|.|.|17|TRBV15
CATSRVTGISGANVLTF
TGTGCCACCAGCAGAGTTACAGGAATCTCTGGGGCCAACGTCCTGACTTTC
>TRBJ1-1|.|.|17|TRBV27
CASSLRSTGSRNTEAFF
TGTGCCAGCAGTTTAAGGTCGACGGGGTCTAGGAACACTGAAGCTTTCTTT
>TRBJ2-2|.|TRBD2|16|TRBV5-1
CASSQMGLAGTGELFF
TGCGCCAGCAGCCAAATGGGACTAGCGGGGACCGGGGAGCTGTTTTTT
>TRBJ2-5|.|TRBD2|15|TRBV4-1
CASSQPGLAAETQYF
TGCGCCAGCAGCCAACCGGGACTAGCGGCAGAGACCCAGTACTTC
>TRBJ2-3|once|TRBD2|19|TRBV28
CASSGRGADRVGRSDTQYF
TGTGCCAGCAGTGGGAGGGGAGCCGATCGGGTCGGGAGGTCAGATACGCAGTATTTT
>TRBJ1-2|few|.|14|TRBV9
CASSVGGTDYGYTF
TGTGCCAGCAGCGTTGGGGGAACGGACTATGGCTACACCTTC
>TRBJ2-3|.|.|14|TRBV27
CASSSLEGGYTQYF
TGTGCCAGCAGTTCCCTCGAAGGGGGTTATACGCAGTATTTT
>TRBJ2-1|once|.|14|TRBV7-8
CASSLRGIGDEQFF
TGTGCCAGCAGCTTACGGGGTATAGGCGATGAGCAGTTCTTC
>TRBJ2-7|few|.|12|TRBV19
CASSWGQSEQYF
TGTGCCAGTAGTTGGGGGCAGAGCGAGCAGTACTTC
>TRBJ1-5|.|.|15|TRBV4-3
CASSQDVSSYQPQHF
TGCGCCAGCAGCCAAGATGTCTCCTCATATCAGCCCCAGCATTTT
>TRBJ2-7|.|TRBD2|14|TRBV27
CASSFVGGSHEQYF
TGTGCCAGCAGTTTTGTTGGCGGGAGCCACGAGCAGTACTTC
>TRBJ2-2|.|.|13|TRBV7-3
CASSLQNGGELFF
TGTGCCAGCAGCCTGCAGAACGGCGGGGAGCTGTTTTTT